Listed below are T cell receptor beta chains from one sample, sequenced in a study of blood T cell repertoires in COVID-19. Here immunoSEQ multiplex PCR was the method, and the copy in TCRdb shows in-frame clones only, minus some. The sample includes 150,000 to 200,000 clones, around 87% seen only once; the top ten take about 0.95%. Sequenced input: peripheral blood. These receptors originate from a young woman who had recovered from COVID-19. The CDR3 runs from the conserved cysteine through the conserved F or W. A D gene is named only where the DNA matches it firmly. Only some rows state a clone size, as once, few, many or a class for expanded clones.

TRBJ2-5,13,TRBV12-3/TRBV12-4,.,TRBD1,TGTGCCAGCAGTCGGGACAGCCAAGAGACCCAGTACTTC,CASSRDSQETQYF
TRBJ2-5,14,TRBV27,.,.,TGTGCCAGCAGTTTATGGGGCGGGAAGAAGACCCAGTACTTC,CASSLWGGKKTQYF
TRBJ1-1,14,TRBV19,once,.,TGTGCCAGTAGTATAGGGGGCGCGAACACTGAAGCTTTCTTT,CASSIGGANTEAFF
TRBJ1-3,16,TRBV3-1/TRBV3-2,.,.,TGTGCCAGCAGCCAACCCGACAGAATAACTGGAAACACCATATATTTT,CASSQPDRITGNTIYF
TRBJ2-1,15,TRBV9,.,TRBD1,TGTGCCAGCAGCGTCGGGGACAGCTCCTACAATGAGCAGTTCTTC,CASSVGDSSYNEQFF
TRBJ2-7,11,TRBV20-1,.,.,TGCAGTGCGCCGAGCTCCTACGAGCAGTACTTC,CSAPSSYEQYF
TRBJ2-7,15,TRBV9,.,TRBD1,TGTGCCAGCAGCGGCAGGACAGGGGAGTTCGACGAGCAGTACTTC,CASSGRTGEFDEQYF
TRBJ2-5,13,TRBV19,.,.,TGTGCCAGTAGTATCGGGTACCAAGAGACCCAGTACTTC,CASSIGYQETQYF
TRBJ1-5,14,TRBV9,.,TRBD1,TGTGCCAGCAGCGTGGGACAGGGGACAAAGCCCCAGCATTTT,CASSVGQGTKPQHF
TRBJ2-5,15,TRBV3-1/TRBV3-2,.,.,TGTGCCAGCAGCCAAATCAGGGGTAACCAAGAGACCCAGTACTTC,CASSQIRGNQETQYF
TRBJ1-6,14,TRBV11-2,.,.,TGTGCCAGCAGCTTAGAGGCGGAGATTTCACCCCTCCACTTT,CASSLEAEISPLHF
TRBJ1-1,16,TRBV10-3,.,TRBD1,TGTGCCATCAGTTCCGGGACAGGGGGCCTTCTGGAGGAAGCTTTCTTT,CAISSGTGGLLEEAFF
TRBJ2-3,14,TRBV3-1/TRBV3-2,.,.,TGTGCCAGCAGCCCAGGGGCCGGCACAGATACGCAGTATTTT,CASSPGAGTDTQYF
TRBJ1-4,14,TRBV6-2/TRBV6-3,.,.,TGTGCCAGCAGCTGGACAAACCTTAATGAAAAACTGTTTTTT,CASSWTNLNEKLFF
TRBJ2-3,16,TRBV2,.,TRBD2,TGTGCCAGCAGCGACCAGATAGCGGGGGGCTTTTCAACGCAGTATTTT,CASSDQIAGGFSTQYF
TRBJ1-2,13,TRBV12-2,.,.,TGTGCAAGTCGGAGAGCCTTGAACTATGGCTACACCTTC,CASRRALNYGYTF
TRBJ2-7,16,TRBV15,.,.,TGTGCCACCAGCACGCTAGTTGGCGTTCGCAACCCCGAGCAGTACTTC,CATSTLVGVRNPEQYF
TRBJ1-2,15,TRBV3-1/TRBV3-2,.,TRBD1,TGTGCCAGCAGCCAAGATACGGACAGGGTCTATGGCTACACCTTC,CASSQDTDRVYGYTF
TRBJ2-1,16,TRBV7-8,.,TRBD2,TGTGCCAGCAGCTTCAGGAGACTAGCGGGGTACAATGAGCAGTTCTTC,CASSFRRLAGYNEQFF
TRBJ2-1,15,TRBV11-1,.,TRBD2,TGTGCCAGCAGCCGTAGCGGGGAGTCCTACAATGAGCAGTTCTTC,CASSRSGESYNEQFF
TRBJ1-2,13,TRBV2,.,.,TGTGCCAGCAGTGGATCCGGGGTCTATGGCTACACCTTC,CASSGSGVYGYTF
TRBJ1-2,16,TRBV18,.,TRBD1,TGTGCCAGCTCTTTCGGACAGGTGACTCGTACCTATGGCTACACCTTC,CASSFGQVTRTYGYTF
TRBJ1-1,17,TRBV5-1,.,TRBD1,TGCGCCAGCAGCCCGTTAGACAGGGGGCGGATGAACACTGAAGCTTTCTTT,CASSPLDRGRMNTEAFF
TRBJ2-1,14,TRBV27,.,TRBD2,TGTGCCAGCCAGACTAGCGGGAGGGGCAATGAGCAGTTCTTC,CASQTSGRGNEQFF
TRBJ2-1,15,TRBV6-6,once,TRBD1,TGTGCCAGCAGTTACACGACAGGGGGTGGTAATGAGCAGTTCTTC,CASSYTTGGGNEQFF
TRBJ2-1,19,TRBV29-1,.,TRBD2,TGCAGCGTTGAGTACTGGACTAGCGTACAAGAAAGCTCCTACAATGAGCAGTTCTTC,CSVEYWTSVQESSYNEQFF
TRBJ1-1,18,TRBV7-9,.,TRBD1,TGTGCCAGCAGCTTAGGGTCAGGGAGGGACAGGGCGCACACTGAAGCTTTCTTT,CASSLGSGRDRAHTEAFF
TRBJ2-1,14,TRBV6-5,.,TRBD2,TGTGCCAGCTCGAGGGAGGGCCCCTACAATGAGCAGTTCTTC,CASSREGPYNEQFF
TRBJ1-2,16,TRBV6-2/TRBV6-3,.,.,TGTGCCAGCAGTTACTCCCGAGCGGGCCTAGGCTATGGCTACACCTTC,CASSYSRAGLGYGYTF
TRBJ1-2,12,TRBV3-1/TRBV3-2,few,.,TGTGCCAGCAGCCAACCGAGCTATGGCTACACCTTC,CASSQPSYGYTF
TRBJ1-3,14,TRBV28,.,.,TGTGCCAGCATAAGATCAGGGGACGGAAACACCATATATTTT,CASIRSGDGNTIYF
TRBJ1-5,12,TRBV12-3/TRBV12-4,.,.,TGTGCCAGCAGCATCAACTATCAGCCCCAGCATTTT,CASSINYQPQHF
TRBJ2-3,14,TRBV24-1,.,TRBD2,TGTGCCACCAGTGATACCCGGGGGGGGGATACGCAGTATTTT,CATSDTRGGDTQYF
TRBJ2-1,15,TRBV6-4,.,TRBD2,TGTGCCAGCAGTCCCGGACTAGCGGGGGTCAATGAGCAGTTCTTC,CASSPGLAGVNEQFF
TRBJ2-5,14,TRBV27,.,.,TGTGCCAGCAGTTCGCGGACAGCGCCAGAGACCCAGTACTTC,CASSSRTAPETQYF
TRBJ2-1,15,TRBV9,.,TRBD2,TGTGCCAGCAGCGACAGCGGGGGGGCCGGTAATGAGCAGTTCTTC,CASSDSGGAGNEQFF
TRBJ1-6,18,TRBV27,.,.,TGTGCCAGCCGTGGAGGATTCAGCATAAGCTCCTATAATTCACCCCTCCACTTT,CASRGGFSISSYNSPLHF
TRBJ1-1,15,TRBV5-4,.,.,TGTGCCAGCAGCTTGGAGGGGACGGAGGGCACTGAAGCTTTCTTT,CASSLEGTEGTEAFF
TRBJ2-7,14,TRBV6-2/TRBV6-3,.,TRBD2,TGTGCCAGCAGCTTTAGCGGGGGGACAACCGAGCAGTACTTC,CASSFSGGTTEQYF
TRBJ1-6,15,TRBV2,.,TRBD1,TGTGCCAGCAGTTTCGGACAGGGCTATAATTCACCCCTCCACTTT,CASSFGQGYNSPLHF
TRBJ1-1,12,TRBV6-5,once,.,TGTGCCAGCAGGGCTACAGGGACTGAAGCTTTCTTT,CASRATGTEAFF
TRBJ1-2,14,TRBV15,.,.,TGTGCCACCAGCGAACAGAGAACTAACTATGGCTACACCTTC,CATSEQRTNYGYTF
TRBJ1-2,18,TRBV6-4,.,TRBD1,TGTGCCAGCAGCCGATCACCCCACCGGGACAGATCTAACTATGGCTACACCTTC,CASSRSPHRDRSNYGYTF
TRBJ1-4,15,TRBV7-8,.,TRBD1,TGTGCCAGCAGCTTAGCAGGGACAGCGGATGAAAAACTGTTTTTT,CASSLAGTADEKLFF
TRBJ1-6,16,TRBV19,.,.,TGTGCCAGTAGTATTGAGGGTCGCGGTTTTAATTCACCCCTCCACTTT,CASSIEGRGFNSPLHF
TRBJ2-7,15,TRBV19,.,TRBD1,TGTGCCAGTAGTACCTCCGGGACAGGCCCCTACGAGCAGTACTTC,CASSTSGTGPYEQYF